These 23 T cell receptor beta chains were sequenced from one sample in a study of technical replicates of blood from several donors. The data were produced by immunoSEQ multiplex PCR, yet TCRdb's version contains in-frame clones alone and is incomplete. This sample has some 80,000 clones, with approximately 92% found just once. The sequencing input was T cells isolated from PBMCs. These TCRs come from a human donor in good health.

The CDR3 loop reads CASSEPLTGDDGYTF. The CDR3 DNA follows: TGTGCCAGCAGTGAACCCCTGACAGGGGACGATGGCTACACCTTC. V gene TRBV2 combines with J gene TRBJ1-2; TRBD1 matches 8 bases. V gave up 2 bases and J gave up 6 bases; unmatched junction bases: 8. Germline V CDR1 and CDR2: SNHLY, FYNNEI. There are 15 residues in the CDR3.

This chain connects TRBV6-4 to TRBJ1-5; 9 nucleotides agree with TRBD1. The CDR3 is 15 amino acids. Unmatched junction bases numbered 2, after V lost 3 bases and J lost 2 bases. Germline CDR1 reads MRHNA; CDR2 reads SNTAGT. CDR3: CASSETGGGNQPQHF. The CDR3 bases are TGTGCCAGCAGTGAGACAGGGGGTGGCAATCAGCCCCAGCATTTT.

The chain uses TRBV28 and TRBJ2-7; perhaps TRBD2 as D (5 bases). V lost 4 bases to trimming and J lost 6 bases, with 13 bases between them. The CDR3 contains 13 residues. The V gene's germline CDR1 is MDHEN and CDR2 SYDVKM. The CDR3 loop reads CASSSLRTSEQYF. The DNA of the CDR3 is TGTGCCAGCAGTTCGCTAAGAACTAGCGAGCAGTACTTC.

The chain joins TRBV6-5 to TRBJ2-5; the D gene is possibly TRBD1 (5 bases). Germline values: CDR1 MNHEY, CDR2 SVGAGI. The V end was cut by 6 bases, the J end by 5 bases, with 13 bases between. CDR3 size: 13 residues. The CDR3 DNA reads TGTGCCAGCAGATCCCAGGGTTGGGAGACCCAGTACTTC. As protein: CASRSQGWETQYF.

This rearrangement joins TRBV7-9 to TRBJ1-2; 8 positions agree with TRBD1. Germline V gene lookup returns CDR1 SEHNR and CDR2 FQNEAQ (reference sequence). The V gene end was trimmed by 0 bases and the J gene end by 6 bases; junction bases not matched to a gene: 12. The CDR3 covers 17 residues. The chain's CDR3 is CASSLAPGGQGGDGYTF. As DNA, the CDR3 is TGTGCCAGCAGCTTAGCCCCCGGCGGACAGGGCGGCGATGGCTACACCTTC.

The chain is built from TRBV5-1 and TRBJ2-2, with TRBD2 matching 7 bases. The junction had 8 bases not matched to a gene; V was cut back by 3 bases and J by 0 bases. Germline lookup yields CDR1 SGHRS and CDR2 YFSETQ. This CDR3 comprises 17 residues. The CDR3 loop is CASSWIGEGANTGELFF. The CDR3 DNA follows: TGCGCCAGCAGCTGGATTGGGGAGGGCGCGAACACCGGGGAGCTGTTTTTT.

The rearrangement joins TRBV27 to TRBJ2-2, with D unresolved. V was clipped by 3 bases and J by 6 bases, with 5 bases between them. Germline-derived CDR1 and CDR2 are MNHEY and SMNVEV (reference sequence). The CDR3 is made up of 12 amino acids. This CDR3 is CASSFIPGELFF. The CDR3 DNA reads TGTGCCAGCAGTTTTATTCCCGGGGAGCTGTTTTTT.

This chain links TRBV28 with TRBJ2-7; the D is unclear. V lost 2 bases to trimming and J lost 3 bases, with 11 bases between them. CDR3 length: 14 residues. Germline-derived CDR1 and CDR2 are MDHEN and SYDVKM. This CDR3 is CASSLMGWNYEQYF. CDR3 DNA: TGTGCCAGCAGTTTAATGGGCTGGAACTACGAGCAGTACTTC.

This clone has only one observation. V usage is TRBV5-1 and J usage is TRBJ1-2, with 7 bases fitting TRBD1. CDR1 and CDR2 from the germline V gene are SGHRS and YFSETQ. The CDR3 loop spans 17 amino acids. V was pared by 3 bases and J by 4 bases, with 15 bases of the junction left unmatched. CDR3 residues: CASSSYLTGMGSYGYTF. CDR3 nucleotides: TGCGCCAGCAGCTCCTACTTGACAGGGATGGGTTCCTATGGCTACACCTTC.

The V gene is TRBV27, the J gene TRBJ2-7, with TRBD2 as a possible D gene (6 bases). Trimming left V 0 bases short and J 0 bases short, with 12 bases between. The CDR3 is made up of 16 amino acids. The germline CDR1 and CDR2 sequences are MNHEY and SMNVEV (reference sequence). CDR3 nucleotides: TGTGCCAGCAGTTTATCCCGGGCGGGGTTCTCCTACGAGCAGTACTTC. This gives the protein CASSLSRAGFSYEQYF.

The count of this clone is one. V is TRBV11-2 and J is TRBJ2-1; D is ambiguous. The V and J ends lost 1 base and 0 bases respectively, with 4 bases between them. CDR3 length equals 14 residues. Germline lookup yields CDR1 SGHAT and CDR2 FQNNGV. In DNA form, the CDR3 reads TGTGCCAGCAGCTTAGCGAGCTCCTACAATGAGCAGTTCTTC. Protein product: CASSLASSYNEQFF.

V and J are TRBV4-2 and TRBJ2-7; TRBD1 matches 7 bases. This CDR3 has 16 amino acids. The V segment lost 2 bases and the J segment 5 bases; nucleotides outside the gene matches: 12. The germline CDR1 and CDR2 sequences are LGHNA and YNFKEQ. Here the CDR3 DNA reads TGTGCCAGCAGCCAAACAATCAGGGGGTACTTCGACGAGCAGTACTTC. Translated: CASSQTIRGYFDEQYF.

CDR3 sequence (DNA): TGTGCCAGCAGCCCCCCCAGGAACACCGGGGAGCTGTTTTTT. It translates to CASSPPRNTGELFF. This chain links TRBV11-3 with TRBJ2-2; D unclear. This CDR3 has 14 amino acids. V was cut by 5 bases and J by 1 base, with 8 bases left in between. Germline V gene lookup returns CDR1 SGHNT and CDR2 YENEEA.

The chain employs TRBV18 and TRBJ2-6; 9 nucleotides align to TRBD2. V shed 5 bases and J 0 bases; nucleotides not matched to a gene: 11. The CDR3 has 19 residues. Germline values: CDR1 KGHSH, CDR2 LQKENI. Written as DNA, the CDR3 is TGTGCCAGCTCAGGCCGCGGCGGGAGGGCCACCTCTGGGGCCAACGTCCTGACTTTC. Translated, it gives CASSGRGGRATSGANVLTF. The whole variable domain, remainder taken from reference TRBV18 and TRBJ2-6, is NAGVMQNPRHLVRRRGQEARLRCSPMKGHSHVYWYRQLPEEGLKFMVYLQKENIIDESGMPKERFSAEFPKEGPSILRIQQVVRGDSAAYFCASSGRGGRATSGANVLTFGAGSRLTVL.

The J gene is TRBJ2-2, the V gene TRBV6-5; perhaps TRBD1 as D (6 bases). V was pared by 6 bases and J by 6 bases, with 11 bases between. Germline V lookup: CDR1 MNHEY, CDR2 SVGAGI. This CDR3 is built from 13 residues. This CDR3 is CASRGPGAGELFF. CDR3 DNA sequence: TGTGCCAGCAGGGGGCCAGGGGCCGGGGAGCTGTTTTTT.

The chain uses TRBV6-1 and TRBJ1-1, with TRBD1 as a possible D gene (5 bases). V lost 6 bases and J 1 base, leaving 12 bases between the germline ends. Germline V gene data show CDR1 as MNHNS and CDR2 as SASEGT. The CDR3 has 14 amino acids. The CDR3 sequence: CASRLGTSNTEAFF. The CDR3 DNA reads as TGTGCCAGCAGATTAGGGACTTCGAACACTGAAGCTTTCTTT.

The CDR3 DNA sequence: TGTGCCAGCAGCTTAGGGACGACTAAAGCATACGAGCAGTACTTC. It is translated as CASSLGTTKAYEQYF. The V gene is TRBV11-1, the J gene TRBJ2-7; tentative D call: TRBD2 (5 bases). CDR1 and CDR2 (germline): SGHAT, FQDESV (reference sequence). This CDR3 has 15 residues. Between the trimmed V and J ends, which lost 1 base and 4 bases, there was a span of 14 bases.

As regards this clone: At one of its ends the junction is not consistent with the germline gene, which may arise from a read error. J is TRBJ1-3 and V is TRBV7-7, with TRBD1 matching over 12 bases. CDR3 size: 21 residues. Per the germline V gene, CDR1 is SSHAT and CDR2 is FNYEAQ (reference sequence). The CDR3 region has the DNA TGTGCTAGCAGCCCCAACCTATGGGACAGGGGGCGGCCCCACTCCGGAAACACCATATATTTT. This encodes CASSPNLWDRGRPHSGNTIYF.

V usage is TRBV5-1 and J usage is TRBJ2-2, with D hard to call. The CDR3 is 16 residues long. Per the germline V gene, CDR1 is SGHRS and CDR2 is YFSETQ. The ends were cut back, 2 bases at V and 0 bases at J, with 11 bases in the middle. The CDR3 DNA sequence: TGCGCCAGCAGCTTAAGGCGGAAATCGAACACCGGGGAGCTGTTTTTT. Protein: CASSLRRKSNTGELFF.

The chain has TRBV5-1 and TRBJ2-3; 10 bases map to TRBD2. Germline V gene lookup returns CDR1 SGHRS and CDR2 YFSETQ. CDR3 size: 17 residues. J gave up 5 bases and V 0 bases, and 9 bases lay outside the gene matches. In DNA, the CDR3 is TGCGCCAGCAGCTTGGGGTCGAGCGGGGGGGCAGAAGATACGCAGTATTTT. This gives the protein CASSLGSSGGAEDTQYF.

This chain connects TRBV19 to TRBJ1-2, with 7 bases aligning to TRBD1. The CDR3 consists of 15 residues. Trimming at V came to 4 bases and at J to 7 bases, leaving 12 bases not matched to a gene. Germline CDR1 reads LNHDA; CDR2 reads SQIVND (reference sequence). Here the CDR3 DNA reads TGTGCCAGTAGTAACCGACAGGGCCCCCTGGGTGGCTACACCTTC. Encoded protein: CASSNRQGPLGGYTF.

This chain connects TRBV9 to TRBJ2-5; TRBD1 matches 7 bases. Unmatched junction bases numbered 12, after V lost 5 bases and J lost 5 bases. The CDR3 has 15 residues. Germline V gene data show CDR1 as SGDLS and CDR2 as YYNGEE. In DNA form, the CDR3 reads TGTGCCAGCAGTGTCACAGGGGAGAAACTTGAGACCCAGTACTTC. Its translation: CASSVTGEKLETQYF.

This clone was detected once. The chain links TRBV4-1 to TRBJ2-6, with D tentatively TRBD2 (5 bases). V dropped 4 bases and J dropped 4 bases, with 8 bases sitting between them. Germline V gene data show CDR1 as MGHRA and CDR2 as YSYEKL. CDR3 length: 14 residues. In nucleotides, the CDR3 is TGCGCCAGCAGCCTGAGGGAAGGGGCCAACGTCCTGACTTTC. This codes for CASSLREGANVLTF.